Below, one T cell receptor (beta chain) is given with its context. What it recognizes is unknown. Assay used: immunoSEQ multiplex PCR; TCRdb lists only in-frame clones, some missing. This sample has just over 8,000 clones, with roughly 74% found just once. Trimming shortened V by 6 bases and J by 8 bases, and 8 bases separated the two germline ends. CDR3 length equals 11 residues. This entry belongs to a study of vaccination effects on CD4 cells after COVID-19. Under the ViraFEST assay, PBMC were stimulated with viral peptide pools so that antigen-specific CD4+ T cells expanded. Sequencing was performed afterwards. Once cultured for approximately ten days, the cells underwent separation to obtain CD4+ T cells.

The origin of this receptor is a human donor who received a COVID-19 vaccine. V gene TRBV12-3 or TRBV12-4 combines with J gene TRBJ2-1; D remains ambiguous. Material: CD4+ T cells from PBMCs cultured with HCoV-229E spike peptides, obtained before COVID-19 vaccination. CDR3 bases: TGTGCCAGCAGGCGGAGCGATGAGCAGTTCTTC. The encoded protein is CASRRSDEQFF.